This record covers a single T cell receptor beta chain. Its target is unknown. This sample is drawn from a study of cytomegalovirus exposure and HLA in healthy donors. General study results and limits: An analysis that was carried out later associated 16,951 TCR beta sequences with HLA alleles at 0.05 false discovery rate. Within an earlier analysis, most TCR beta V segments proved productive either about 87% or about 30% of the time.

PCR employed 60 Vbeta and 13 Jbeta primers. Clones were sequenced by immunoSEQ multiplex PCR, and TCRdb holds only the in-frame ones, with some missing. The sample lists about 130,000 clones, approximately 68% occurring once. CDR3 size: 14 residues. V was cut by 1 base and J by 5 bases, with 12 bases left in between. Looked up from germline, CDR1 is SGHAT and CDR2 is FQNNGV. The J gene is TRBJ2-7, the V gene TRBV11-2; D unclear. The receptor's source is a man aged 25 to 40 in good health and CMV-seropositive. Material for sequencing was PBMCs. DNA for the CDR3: TGTGCCAGCAGCTTAGTTGAGGCATTCCACGAGCAGTACTTC. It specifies CASSLVEAFHEQYF.